The 32 T cell receptor beta chains below were found in one sample sequenced in a study of blood T cell repertoires in COVID-19. Clones were sequenced by immunoSEQ multiplex PCR, and TCRdb holds only the in-frame ones, with some missing. Among 200,000 to 250,000 clones listed, just over 85% were seen once. The sample comprised PBMCs or T cells enriched from blood (not recorded which). The receptors shown here come from a woman in her forties or fifties with acute COVID-19.

V and J are TRBV28 and TRBJ1-3; the D is unclear. V was clipped by 5 bases and J by 6 bases, with 23 bases between them. The CDR3 is 17 residues long. Germline V gene data show CDR1 as MDHEN and CDR2 as SYDVKM. CDR3 sequence reads: CASSPPNGRHRINTIYF. The CDR3 bases are TGTGCCAGCAGTCCTCCCAACGGCAGACACCGGATAAACACCATATATTTT. Based on the CDR3 plus reference TRBV28 and TRBJ1-3, the full variable domain is DVKVTQSSRYLVKRTGEKVFLECVQDMDHENMFWYRQDPGLGLRLIYFSYDVKMKEKGDIPEGYSVSREKKERFSLILESASTNQTSMYLCASSPPNGRHRINTIYFGEGSWLTVV.

The gene calls are TRBV5-1 and TRBJ2-7; 13 bases agree with TRBD2. Germline V lookup: CDR1 SGHRS, CDR2 YFSETQ. This CDR3 has 14 residues. J was trimmed by 6 bases and V by 4 bases; bases with no gene match: 4. DNA of the CDR3: TGCGCCAGCAGCAACGGACTAGCGGGAGTCGAGCAGTACTTC. Its translation is CASSNGLAGVEQYF.

V usage is TRBV9 and J usage is TRBJ2-1, with TRBD2 identical over 10 bases. The CDR3 sequence is 17 residues long. V shed 2 bases, J shed 0 bases, and the junction held 5 bases outside the gene matches. The V gene's germline CDR1 is SGDLS and CDR2 YYNGEE. The CDR3 loop reads CASSVASGSTSYNEQFF. CDR3 DNA sequence: TGTGCCAGCAGCGTTGCTAGCGGGAGTACCTCCTACAATGAGCAGTTCTTC.

The V and J genes are TRBV15 and TRBJ1-2, with D unclear. The CDR3 contains 11 residues. The V gene lost 8 bases and the J gene lost 4 bases, with 8 bases spanning the gap. The germline V gene encodes CDR1 LNHNV and CDR2 YYDKDF (reference sequence). For the CDR3, the DNA is TGTGCCACCGGGGAGGGCTATGGCTACACCTTC. Protein: CATGEGYGYTF. The full variable domain, in which reference TRBV15 and TRBJ1-2 provide the parts outside the CDR3, is DAMVIQNPRYQVTQFGKPVTLSCSQTLNHNVMYWYQQKSSQAPKLLFHYYDKDFNNEADTPDNFQSRRPNTSFCFLDIRSPGLGDTAMYLCATGEGYGYTFGSGTRLTVV.

This rearrangement joins TRBV28 to TRBJ1-5; unclear D gene. V lost 4 bases to trimming and J lost 5 bases, with 6 bases between them. The CDR3 runs to 12 residues. Germline CDR1 reads MDHEN; CDR2 reads SYDVKM. The CDR3 DNA reads as TGTGCCAGCAGTTCCCTTTATCAGCCCCAGCATTTT. Its translation: CASSSLYQPQHF.

The genes are TRBV9 and TRBJ2-5; 7 nucleotides agree with TRBD1. This CDR3 has 14 amino acids. Unmatched junction bases numbered 3, after V lost 3 bases and J lost 1 base. Germline CDR1 reads SGDLS; CDR2 reads YYNGEE. CDR3 in amino acids: CASSAGTVQETQYF. DNA for the CDR3: TGTGCCAGCAGCGCGGGGACAGTCCAAGAGACCCAGTACTTC.

J is TRBJ2-1 and V is TRBV7-9, with a weak D call TRBD2 (6 bases). CDR3 length: 13 amino acids. The ends were cut back, 4 bases at V and 9 bases at J, with 13 bases in the middle. CDR1 and CDR2 from the germline V gene are SEHNR and FQNEAQ (reference sequence). CDR3 residues: CASSSGGEREQFF. CDR3 nucleotides: TGTGCCAGCAGCTCCGGGGGAGAGCGTGAGCAGTTCTTC.

The gene calls are TRBV19 and TRBJ1-4; 7 bases match TRBD1. The CDR3 extends over 15 amino acids. With V trimmed by 5 bases and J by 8 bases, 11 bases remained unmatched. Per the germline V gene, CDR1 is LNHDA and CDR2 is SQIVND (reference sequence). The CDR3 loop reads CASSLPDRLGEKLFF. In DNA form, the CDR3 reads TGTGCCAGTAGTCTCCCGGACAGGCTCGGAGAAAAACTGTTTTTT.

The chain recombines TRBV6-5 with TRBJ2-7, with 11 bases aligning to TRBD2. CDR3 length equals 15 residues. V lost 6 bases to trimming and J lost 4 bases; unmatched junction nucleotides: 8. Germline values: CDR1 MNHEY, CDR2 SVGAGI. The CDR3, as DNA: TGTGCCAGCAGCCCACTAGCGGGAGAGGGGTACGAGCAGTACTTC. Translating it yields CASSPLAGEGYEQYF.

A single count supports this clone. The V and J genes are TRBV7-2 and TRBJ2-7; 9 bases are shared with TRBD2. The CDR3 contains 17 residues. V lost 1 base and J lost 0; bases outside the gene matches: 7. Germline V gives CDR1 SGHTA, CDR2 FQGNSA. The CDR3 here is CASSLVSGTSPSYEQYF. For the CDR3, the DNA is TGTGCCAGCAGCTTAGTCTCCGGGACTAGCCCCTCCTACGAGCAGTACTTC. Full variable domain (missing parts from reference TRBV7-2 and TRBJ2-7): GAGVSQSPSNKVTEKGKDVELRCDPISGHTALYWYRQSLGQGLEFLIYFQGNSAPDKSGLPSDRFSAERTGGSVSTLTIQRTQQEDSAVYLCASSLVSGTSPSYEQYFGPGTRLTVT.

This rearrangement joins TRBV7-3 to TRBJ2-2; D gene uncertain. This CDR3 is 15 amino acids long. V was trimmed by 6 bases and J by 3 bases, leaving 14 bases between them. The germline CDR1 and CDR2 sequences are SGHTA and FQGTGA. The CDR3, as DNA: TGTGCCAGCAGATCCAGACAAGTTCACACCGGGGAGCTGTTTTTT. Residues: CASRSRQVHTGELFF.

The rearrangement joins TRBV7-6 to TRBJ1-3; possible D gene TRBD1, 5 bases. The CDR3 is 16 amino acids. V was cut by 5 bases and J by 0 bases, with 14 bases left in between. CDR1 is SGHVS and CDR2 is FNYEAQ in the germline V gene. The CDR3 bases are TGTGCCAGCAGCCCGTGGGGGGTTAGCTCTGGAAACACCATATATTTT. This gives the protein CASSPWGVSSGNTIYF.

This chain uses TRBV3-1 (or the pseudogene TRBV3-2) with TRBJ2-4, with D perhaps matching TRBD1 (6 bases). Germline V gene sequence: CDR1 LGHDT, CDR2 YNNKEL (reference sequence). The CDR3 has 14 amino acids. V was pared by 3 bases and J by 1 base, with 7 bases between. CDR3 protein: CASSQGAAKNIQYF. CDR3 DNA: TGTGCCAGCAGCCAGGGGGCGGCCAAAAACATTCAGTACTTC.

This clone was recorded a few times. This chain links TRBV6-1 with TRBJ1-5; D is perhaps TRBD1 (6 bases). This CDR3 is 17 amino acids long. Germline values: CDR1 MNHNS, CDR2 SASEGT. V was cut by 2 bases and J by 7 bases, with 21 bases left in between. The CDR3, as DNA: TGTGCCAGCAGTGAAACTCTTGGGGGGGCCCAGTGGCAGCCCCAGCATTTT. Its protein is CASSETLGGAQWQPQHF.

This chain uses TRBV9 with TRBJ2-3, with TRBD2 matching 7 bases. Germline loops: CDR1 SGDLS, CDR2 YYNGEE. The CDR3 covers 16 residues. V trimming: 2 bases; J trimming: 0 bases; junction bases outside the gene matches: 6. CDR3 in DNA: TGTGCCAGCAGCGTCCCACTAGCGACAAGCACAGATACGCAGTATTTT. Translating gives CASSVPLATSTDTQYF.

This clone was seen once. The gene calls are TRBV10-2 and TRBJ1-1; 7 nucleotides line up with TRBD1. V was clipped by 6 bases and J by 1 base; unmatched bases: 2. The CDR3 is 13 residues long. CDR1 is WSHSY, CDR2 SAAADI, per germline. The DNA of the CDR3 is TGCGCCAGCAGACAGGGGTGGAACACTGAAGCTTTCTTT. The encoded protein is CASRQGWNTEAFF.

CDR3 nucleotide sequence: TGTGCCAGCAGCTTGGGGTTGGGGCCTCAGTTCTTC. Protein product: CASSLGLGPQFF. The chain couples TRBV11-3 to TRBJ2-1; tentatively, D is TRBD1 (5 bases). V shed 3 bases and J shed 13 bases, with 13 bases lying between them. Per germline, CDR1 SGHNT and CDR2 YENEEA. The CDR3 runs to 12 residues.

V usage is TRBV28 and J usage is TRBJ2-2; 9 bases fit TRBD2. V was clipped by 9 bases and J by 8 bases; unmatched bases: 10. The germline V gene has CDR1 MDHEN and CDR2 SYDVKM. This CDR3 spans 14 amino acids. The DNA of the CDR3 is TGTGCCAGTGACTCTAGCGGGGCCGCGGGGGAGCTGTTTTTT. Amino acid sequence: CASDSSGAAGELFF.

The rearrangement uses TRBV7-9 and TRBJ1-4; D not certain. The germline gives CDR1 SEHNR, CDR2 FQNEAQ (reference sequence). This CDR3 region has 14 residues. Trimming took off 5 bases at V and 2 bases at J, with 9 bases between the two ends. In DNA form, the CDR3 reads TGTGCCAGCAGCAACAGAGAGACTAATGAAAAACTGTTTTTT. This encodes CASSNRETNEKLFF.

The chain is built from TRBV7-7 and TRBJ2-3; a possible D gene is TRBD1 (7 bases). The CDR3 length is 17 residues. V lost 5 bases and J lost 6, with 24 bases in between. Per germline, CDR1 SSHAT and CDR2 FNYEAQ (reference sequence). The CDR3 nucleotides are TGTGCCAGCAGCGTGGGGATATCCGAGGCAGGGGGGGATACGCAGTATTTT. Translation: CASSVGISEAGGDTQYF.

This clone was detected once. The chain recombines TRBV10-3 with TRBJ2-1; 11 bases align to TRBD2. V lost 3 bases to trimming and J lost 6 bases; unmatched junction nucleotides: 4. This CDR3 contains 15 residues. Germline assignment: CDR1 ENHRY and CDR2 SYGVKD. The CDR3 loop reads CAISDSGRAGNEQFF. The CDR3 DNA reads as TGTGCCATCAGTGATAGCGGGAGGGCCGGCAATGAGCAGTTCTTC.

The gene calls are TRBV5-1 and TRBJ2-7; TRBD1 agrees at 8 bases. V lost 3 bases and J lost 7; bases outside the gene matches: 9. In germline, CDR1 is SGHRS, CDR2 YFSETQ. The CDR3 has 14 residues. The CDR3 loop reads CASSWRQGAGEQYF. CDR3 DNA sequence: TGCGCCAGCAGCTGGCGGCAGGGGGCGGGGGAGCAGTACTTC.

The rearrangement joins TRBV13 to TRBJ2-7, with a tentative D call TRBD2 (5 bases). This CDR3 comprises 14 residues. The germline V gene encodes CDR1 PRHDT and CDR2 FYEKMQ (reference sequence). V was pared by 1 base and J by 6 bases, with 13 bases between. CDR3 in DNA: TGTGCCAGCAGCTTAGTTAGCGATCCCCTCGAGCAGTACTTC. Its protein is CASSLVSDPLEQYF.

J is TRBJ2-7 and V is TRBV5-5; 7 positions agree with TRBD2. CDR3 length: 16 residues. Germline assignment: CDR1 SGHKS and CDR2 YYEKEE (reference sequence). Trimming took 0 bases from V and 5 from J; bases not matched to a gene: 11. In DNA, the CDR3 is TGTGCCAGCAGCTTGGGACTAGCTACGCGTCCTAACGAGCAGTACTTC. Encoded protein: CASSLGLATRPNEQYF.

The chain links TRBV7-6 to TRBJ1-5, with a weak D call TRBD1 (5 bases). V was cut by 0 bases and J by 5 bases, with 11 bases left in between. CDR3 length: 15 residues. The germline V gene has CDR1 SGHVS and CDR2 FNYEAQ. The CDR3 DNA sequence: TGTGCCAGCAGCTTAGCGTTGGGGGGAGATCAGCCCCAGCATTTT. Encoded protein: CASSLALGGDQPQHF.

The rearrangement links TRBV9 to TRBJ2-1; 12 positions match TRBD2. The CDR3 runs 19 residues. CDR1 and CDR2 (germline): SGDLS, YYNGEE. After removal of 3 bases from V and 1 base from J, the junction contained 11 bases not matched to a gene. CDR3 loop: CASSARLAGAIGSYNEQFF. The CDR3 DNA reads TGTGCCAGCAGCGCTCGACTAGCGGGAGCCATTGGGTCCTACAATGAGCAGTTCTTC.

The chain uses TRBV29-1 and TRBJ1-2; a possible D gene is TRBD1 (6 bases). V lost 3 bases and J 4 bases, leaving 12 bases between the germline ends. Germline assignment: CDR1 SQVTM and CDR2 ANQGSEA. The CDR3 runs 13 residues. CDR3 sequence (DNA): TGCAGCGTTGACCGGGACACCCTCTATGGCTACACCTTC. It translates to CSVDRDTLYGYTF.

This clone was seen a handful of times. The chain joins TRBV7-9 to TRBJ2-1; 11 positions agree with TRBD2. The CDR3 is made up of 17 amino acids. The J segment lost 4 bases and the V segment lost 6 bases, leaving 11 bases of the junction unmatched. Germline V lookup: CDR1 SEHNR, CDR2 FQNEAQ (reference sequence). The CDR3 nucleotides are TGTGCCAGCAGTCAAGGTAGCGGGAGGGCCTATTACAATGAGCAGTTCTTC. Translation: CASSQGSGRAYYNEQFF. Variable domain in full (rest from reference TRBV7-9 and TRBJ2-1): DTGVSQNPRHKITKRGQNVTFRCDPISEHNRLYWYRQTLGQGPEFLTYFQNEAQLEKSRLLSDRFSAERPKGSFSTLEIQRTEQGDSAMYLCASSQGSGRAYYNEQFFGPGTRLTVL.

The genes are TRBV6-2 or TRBV6-3 and TRBJ2-1; 12 bases map to TRBD2. This CDR3 is 16 amino acids long. With 1 base clipped from V and 10 bases from J, the junction kept 8 bases outside the gene matches. Germline loops: CDR1 MNHEY, CDR2 SVGEGT. The CDR3 loop reads CASSYWTSGTSGEQFF. DNA for the CDR3: TGTGCCAGCAGTTACTGGACTAGCGGGACCTCTGGGGAGCAGTTCTTC.

The rearrangement uses TRBV6-5 and TRBJ2-7; tentative D call: TRBD2 (6 bases). The CDR3 loop spans 16 amino acids. The germline CDR1 and CDR2 sequences are MNHEY and SVGAGI. Trimming stripped 0 bases from V and 7 bases from J, with 19 bases between. CDR3 in DNA: TGTGCCAGCAGTTACTCGGCGGACTATACCTCCGGGGAGCAGTACTTC. This gives the protein CASSYSADYTSGEQYF.

The V and J genes are TRBV14 and TRBJ1-2; D remains ambiguous. This CDR3 spans 16 amino acids. Trimming took 2 bases from V and 3 from J, leaving 16 bases between them. The germline V gene encodes CDR1 SGHDN and CDR2 FVKESK. For the CDR3, the DNA is TGTGCCAGCAGCCAATCCCCTTGGGCCTGGGACTATGGCTACACCTTC. Its translation is CASSQSPWAWDYGYTF.

The V call is TRBV7-2, the J call TRBJ2-3; the D is unclear. Trimming removed 4 bases from V and 1 base from J, with 6 bases in between. The CDR3 extends over 13 amino acids. From germline, CDR1 is SGHTA and CDR2 FQGNSA. This CDR3 reads CASSSLRTDTQYF. CDR3 coding DNA: TGTGCCAGCAGCTCCCTTCGCACAGATACGCAGTATTTT.